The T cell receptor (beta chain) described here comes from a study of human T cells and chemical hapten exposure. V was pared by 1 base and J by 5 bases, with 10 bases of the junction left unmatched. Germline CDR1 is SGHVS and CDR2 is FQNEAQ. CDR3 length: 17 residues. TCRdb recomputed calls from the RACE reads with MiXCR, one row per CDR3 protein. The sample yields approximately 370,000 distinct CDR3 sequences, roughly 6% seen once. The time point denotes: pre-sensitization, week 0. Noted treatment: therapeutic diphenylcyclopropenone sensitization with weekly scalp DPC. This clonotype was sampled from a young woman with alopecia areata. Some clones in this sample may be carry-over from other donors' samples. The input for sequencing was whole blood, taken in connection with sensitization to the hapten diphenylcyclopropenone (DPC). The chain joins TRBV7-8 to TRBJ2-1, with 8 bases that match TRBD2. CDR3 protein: CASSLEIRTSGNNEQFF. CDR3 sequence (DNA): TGTGCCAGCAGCTTAGAAATACGAACTAGCGGAAACAATGAGCAGTTCTTC.